This TCR beta chain was identified in a study of cytomegalovirus exposure and HLA in healthy donors. The CDR3 loop spans 11 amino acids. Germline CDR1 and CDR2: DFQATT and SNEGSKA (reference sequence). V was trimmed by 5 bases and J by 5 bases, leaving 9 bases between them. Use of 60 Vbeta and 13 Jbeta primers characterized the PCR. Profiled with immunoSEQ multiplex PCR; TCRdb holds only in-frame clones, not every one. The sample includes more than 95,000 clones, nearly 80% of them seen just once. Of note for this clone: Its antigen is not identified.

Findings and caveats of the study: Based on reports, TCR beta sequences accurately predicted HLA-A and HLA-B alleles for most subjects.

This TCR was recovered from a man in his 60s in good health and CMV-seropositive. The V and J genes are TRBV20-1 and TRBJ1-2, with no clear D. The sequenced sample was PBMCs. The chain's CDR3 is CSAPPPYGYTF. CDR3 sequence (DNA): TGCAGTGCTCCCCCCCCTTATGGCTACACCTTC.